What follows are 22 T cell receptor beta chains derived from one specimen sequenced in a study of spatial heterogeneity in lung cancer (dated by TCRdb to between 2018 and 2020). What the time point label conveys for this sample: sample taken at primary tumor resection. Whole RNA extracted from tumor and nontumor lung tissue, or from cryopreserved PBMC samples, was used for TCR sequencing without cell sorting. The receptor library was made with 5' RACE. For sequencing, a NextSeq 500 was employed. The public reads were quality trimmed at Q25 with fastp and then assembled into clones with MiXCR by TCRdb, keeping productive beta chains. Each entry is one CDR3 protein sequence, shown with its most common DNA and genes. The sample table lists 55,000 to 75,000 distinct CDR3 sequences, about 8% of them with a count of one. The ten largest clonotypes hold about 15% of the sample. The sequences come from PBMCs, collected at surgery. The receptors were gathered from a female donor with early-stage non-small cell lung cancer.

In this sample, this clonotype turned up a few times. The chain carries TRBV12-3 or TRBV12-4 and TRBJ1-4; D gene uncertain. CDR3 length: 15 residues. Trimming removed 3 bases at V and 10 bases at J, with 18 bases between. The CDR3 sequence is CASSFGRSGEGKLFF. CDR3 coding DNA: TGTGCCAGCAGTTTTGGGAGGAGCGGAGAGGGAAAACTGTTTTTT.

CDR3 sequence reads: CSADRGGNTGELFF. In DNA, the CDR3 is TGCAGCGCTGACAGGGGAGGTAACACCGGGGAGCTGTTTTTT. The chain recombines TRBV29-1 with TRBJ2-2, with 8 nucleotides matching TRBD1. V trimming: 7 bases; J trimming: 2 bases; junction bases outside the gene matches: 6. Germline V gives CDR1 SQVTM, CDR2 ANQGSEA. The CDR3 covers 14 residues.

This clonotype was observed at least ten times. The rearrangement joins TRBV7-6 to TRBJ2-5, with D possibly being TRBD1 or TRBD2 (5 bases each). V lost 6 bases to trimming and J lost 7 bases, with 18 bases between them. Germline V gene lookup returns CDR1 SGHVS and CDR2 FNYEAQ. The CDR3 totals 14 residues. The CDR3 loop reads CASRVREGSGTQYF. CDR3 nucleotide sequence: TGTGCCAGCAGGGTCCGCGAGGGGAGCGGGACCCAGTACTTC.

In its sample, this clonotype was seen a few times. Here the CDR3 DNA reads TGTGCCAGCAGCTCTCGGGACAGCAATTATGGCTACACCTTC. This encodes CASSSRDSNYGYTF. The chain carries TRBV11-1 and TRBJ1-2; 7 positions match TRBD1. Trimming took 4 bases from V and 5 from J; bases not matched to a gene: 7. Germline assignment: CDR1 SGHAT and CDR2 FQDESV (reference sequence). The CDR3 is made up of 14 amino acids. The whole variable domain, remainder taken from reference TRBV11-1 and TRBJ1-2, is EAEVAQSPRYKITEKSQAVAFWCDPISGHATLYWYRQILGQGPELLVQFQDESVVDDSQLPKDRFSAERLKGVDSTLKIQPAELGDSAMYLCASSSRDSNYGYTFGSGTRLTVV.

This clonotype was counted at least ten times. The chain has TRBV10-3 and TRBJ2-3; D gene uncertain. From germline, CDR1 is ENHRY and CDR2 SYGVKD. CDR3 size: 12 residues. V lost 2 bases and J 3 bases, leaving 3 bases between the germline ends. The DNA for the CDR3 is TGTGCCATCAGTGAGAGGACAGATACGCAGTATTTT. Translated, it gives CAISERTDTQYF.

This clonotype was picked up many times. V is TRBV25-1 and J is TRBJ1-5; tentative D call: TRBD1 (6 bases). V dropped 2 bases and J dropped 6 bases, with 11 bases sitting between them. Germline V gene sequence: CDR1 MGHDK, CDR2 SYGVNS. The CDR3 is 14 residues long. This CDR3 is CASSERGVIQPQHF. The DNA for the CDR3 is TGTGCCAGCAGTGAAAGGGGGGTAATTCAGCCCCAGCATTTT.

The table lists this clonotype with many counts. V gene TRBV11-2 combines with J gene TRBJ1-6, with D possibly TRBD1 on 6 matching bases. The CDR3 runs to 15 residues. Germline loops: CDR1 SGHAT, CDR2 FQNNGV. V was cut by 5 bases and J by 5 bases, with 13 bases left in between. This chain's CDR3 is CASSPRGGDNSPLHF. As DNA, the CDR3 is TGTGCCAGCAGCCCCAGGGGAGGGGATAATTCACCCCTCCACTTT.

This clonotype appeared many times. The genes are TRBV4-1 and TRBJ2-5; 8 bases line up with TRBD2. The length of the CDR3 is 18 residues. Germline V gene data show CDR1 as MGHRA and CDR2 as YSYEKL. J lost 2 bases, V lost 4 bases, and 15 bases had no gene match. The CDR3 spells CASSPRPARAGVQETQYF. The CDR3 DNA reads TGCGCCAGCAGCCCCCGTCCCGCCCGAGCGGGGGTTCAAGAGACCCAGTACTTC.

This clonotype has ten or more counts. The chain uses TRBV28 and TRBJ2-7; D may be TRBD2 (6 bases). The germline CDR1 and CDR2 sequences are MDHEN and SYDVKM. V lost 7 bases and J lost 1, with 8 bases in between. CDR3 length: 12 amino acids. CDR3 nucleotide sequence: TGTGCCAGCACTGGAGGGTCCTACGAGCAGTACGTC. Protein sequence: CASTGGSYEQYV.

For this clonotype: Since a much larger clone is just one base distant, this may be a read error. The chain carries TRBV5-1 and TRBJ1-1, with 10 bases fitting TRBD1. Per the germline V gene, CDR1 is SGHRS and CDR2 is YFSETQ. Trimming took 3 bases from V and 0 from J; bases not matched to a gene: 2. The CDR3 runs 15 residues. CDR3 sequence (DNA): TGCGCCAGCAGCTGGGGACAGGGGCTGAACACTGAAGCTTTCTTT. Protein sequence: CASSWGQGLNTEAFF.

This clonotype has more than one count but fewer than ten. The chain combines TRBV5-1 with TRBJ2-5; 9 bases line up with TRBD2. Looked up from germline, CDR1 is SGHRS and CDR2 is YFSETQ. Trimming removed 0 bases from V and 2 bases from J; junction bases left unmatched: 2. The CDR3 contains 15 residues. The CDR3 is CASSLATSGQETQYF. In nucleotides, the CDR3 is TGCGCCAGCAGCTTGGCGACTAGCGGACAAGAGACCCAGTACTTC.

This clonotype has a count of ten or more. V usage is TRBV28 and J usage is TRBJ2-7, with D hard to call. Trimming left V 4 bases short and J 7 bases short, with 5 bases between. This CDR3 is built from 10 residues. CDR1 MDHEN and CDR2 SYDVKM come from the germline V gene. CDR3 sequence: CASSSEEQYF. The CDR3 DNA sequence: TGTGCCAGCAGTTCGGAAGAGCAGTACTTC.

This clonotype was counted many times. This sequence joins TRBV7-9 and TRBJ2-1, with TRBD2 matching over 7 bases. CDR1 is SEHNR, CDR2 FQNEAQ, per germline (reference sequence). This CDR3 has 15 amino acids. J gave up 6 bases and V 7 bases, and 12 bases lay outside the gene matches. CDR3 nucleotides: TGTGCCAGCATCTCAGGCCAGGGAGGGATCAATGAGCAGTTCTTC. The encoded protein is CASISGQGGINEQFF.

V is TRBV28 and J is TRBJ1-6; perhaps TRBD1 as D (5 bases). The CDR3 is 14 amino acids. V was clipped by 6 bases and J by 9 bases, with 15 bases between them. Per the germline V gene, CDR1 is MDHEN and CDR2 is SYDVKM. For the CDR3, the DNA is TGTGCCAGCAGGTCAGCAGGGTCTGGTTCACCCCTCCACTTT. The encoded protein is CASRSAGSGSPLHF.

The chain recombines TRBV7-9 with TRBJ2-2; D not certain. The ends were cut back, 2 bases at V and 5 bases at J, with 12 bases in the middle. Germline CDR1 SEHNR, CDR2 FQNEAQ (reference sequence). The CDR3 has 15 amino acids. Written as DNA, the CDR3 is TGTGCCAGCAGCTTACCCTCCTCTATAACCGGGGAGCTGTTTTTT. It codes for CASSLPSSITGELFF.

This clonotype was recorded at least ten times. The DNA of the CDR3 is TGTGCCAGCAGCCATCTCCGGGACAAGGCTAGAGTTTTCTTT. Its translation is CASSHLRDKARVFF. This chain links TRBV3-1 with TRBJ1-1, with D possibly matching TRBD1 (6 bases). Trimming shortened V by 3 bases and J by 13 bases, and 21 bases separated the two germline ends. The CDR3 covers 14 residues. Germline CDR1 is LGHDT and CDR2 is YNNKEL (reference sequence).

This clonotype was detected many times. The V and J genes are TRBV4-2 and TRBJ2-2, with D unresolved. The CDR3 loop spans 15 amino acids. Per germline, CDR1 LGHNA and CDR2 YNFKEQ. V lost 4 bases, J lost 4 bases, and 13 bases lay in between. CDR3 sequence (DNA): TGTGCCAGCAGCCCGGCGCATAAGGCCACCGGGGAGCTGTTTTTT. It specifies CASSPAHKATGELFF.

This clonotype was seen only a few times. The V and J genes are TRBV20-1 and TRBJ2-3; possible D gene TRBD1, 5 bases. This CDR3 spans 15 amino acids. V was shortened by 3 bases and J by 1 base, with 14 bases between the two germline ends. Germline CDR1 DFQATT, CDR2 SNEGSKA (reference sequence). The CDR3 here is CSARETVRGTDTQYF. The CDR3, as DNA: TGCAGTGCTAGGGAGACAGTTCGGGGCACAGATACGCAGTATTTT.

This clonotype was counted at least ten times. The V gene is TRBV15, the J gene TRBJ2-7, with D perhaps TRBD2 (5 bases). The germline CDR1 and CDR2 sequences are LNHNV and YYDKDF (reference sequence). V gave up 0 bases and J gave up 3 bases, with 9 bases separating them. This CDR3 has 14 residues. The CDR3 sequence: CATSRDRTDYEQYF. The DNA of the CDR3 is TGTGCCACCAGCAGAGACCGGACTGACTACGAGCAGTACTTC.

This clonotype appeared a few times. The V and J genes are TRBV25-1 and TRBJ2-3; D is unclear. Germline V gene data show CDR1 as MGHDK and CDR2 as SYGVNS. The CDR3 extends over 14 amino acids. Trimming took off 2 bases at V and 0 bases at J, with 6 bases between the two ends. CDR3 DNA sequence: TGTGCCAGCAGTGAACCCCACAGCACAGATACGCAGTATTTT. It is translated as CASSEPHSTDTQYF.

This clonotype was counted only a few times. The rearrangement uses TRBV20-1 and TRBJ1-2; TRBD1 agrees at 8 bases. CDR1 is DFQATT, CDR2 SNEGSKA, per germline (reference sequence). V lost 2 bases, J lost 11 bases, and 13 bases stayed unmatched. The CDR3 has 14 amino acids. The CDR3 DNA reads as TGCAGTGCTAGATCGGGACAGGATATTTTTGGTTACACCTTC. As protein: CSARSGQDIFGYTF.

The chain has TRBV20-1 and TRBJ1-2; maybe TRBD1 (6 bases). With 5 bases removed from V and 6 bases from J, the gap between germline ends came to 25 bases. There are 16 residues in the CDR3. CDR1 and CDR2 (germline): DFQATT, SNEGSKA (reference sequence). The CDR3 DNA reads TGCAGTGCTCTAGAGGCCCCAGGGGCCTTGGAGCATGGCTACACCTTC. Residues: CSALEAPGALEHGYTF.